A single sample is the source of the 16 T cell receptor beta chains below, sequenced in a study of blood T cell repertoires in COVID-19. TCRdb keeps only in-frame clones here, not all; method: immunoSEQ multiplex PCR. This sample has over 45,000 clones, with roughly 91% found just once. The sample consisted of peripheral blood. The receptors were gathered from a human donor in a cohort sampled during active COVID-19.

V is TRBV7-3 and J is TRBJ2-2, with TRBD1 identical over 7 bases. Germline CDR1 SGHTA, CDR2 FQGTGA. The J segment lost 5 bases and the V segment lost 5 bases, leaving 8 bases of the junction unmatched. The CDR3 loop spans 15 amino acids. CDR3 loop: CASSPGTVLTGELFF. CDR3 DNA sequence: TGTGCCAGCAGCCCCGGGACAGTCCTTACCGGGGAGCTGTTTTTT.

V usage is TRBV6-2 or TRBV6-3 and J usage is TRBJ1-1; a weak D match, TRBD1 (6 bases). CDR3 length: 12 residues. V was clipped by 5 bases and J by 11 bases, with 15 bases between them. In germline, CDR1 is MNHEY, CDR2 SVGEGT. The DNA for the CDR3 is TGTGCCAGCAGTCCGGGGGGCAGTGACGCTTTCTTT. Translation gives CASSPGGSDAFF.

The V and J genes are TRBV5-1 and TRBJ2-5; D uncertain. V shed 2 bases and J shed 0 bases, with 2 bases lying between them. Germline CDR1 SGHRS, CDR2 YFSETQ. This CDR3 region has 12 residues. CDR3 DNA sequence: TGCGCCAGCAGCTTTAACCAAGAGACCCAGTACTTC. Translation: CASSFNQETQYF. Looking up the rest from reference TRBV5-1 and TRBJ2-5 gives the full variable domain: KAGVTQTPRYLIKTRGQQVTLSCSPISGHRSVSWYQQTPGQGLQFLFEYFSETQRNKGNFPGRFSGRQFSNSRSEMNVSTLELGDSALYLCASSFNQETQYFGPGTRLLVL.

The table lists this clone with a count of one. The chain is built from TRBV25-1 and TRBJ2-3; the match to TRBD1 covers 8 bases. The germline CDR1 and CDR2 sequences are MGHDK and SYGVNS. The CDR3 totals 15 residues. The ends lost 3 bases at V and 2 bases at J; junction bases unmatched: 4. The CDR3 region has the DNA TGTGCCAGCAGTGAGTTGGACAGGGACACAGATACGCAGTATTTT. This gives the protein CASSELDRDTDTQYF.

This clone was observed a single time. The CDR3 DNA is TGTGCCAGCAGCTTGGGCGGGGCGGGGGCCACAGATACGCAGTATTTT. It encodes CASSLGGAGATDTQYF. V and J are TRBV5-4 and TRBJ2-3, with D perhaps TRBD2 (7 bases). This CDR3 has 16 amino acids. V was clipped by 0 bases and J by 2 bases, with 13 bases between them. Germline CDR1 SGHNT, CDR2 YYREEE (reference sequence).

This chain connects TRBV3-1 (or the pseudogene TRBV3-2) to TRBJ1-2; 8 positions match TRBD1. CDR1 and CDR2 (germline): LGHDT, YNNKEL (reference sequence). The ends lost 4 bases at V and 2 bases at J; junction bases unmatched: 6. This CDR3 comprises 15 residues. The CDR3 sequence is CASSPVGQVNYGYTF. CDR3 nucleotides: TGTGCCAGCAGCCCAGTGGGACAGGTGAACTATGGCTACACCTTC.

The rearrangement uses TRBV7-3 and TRBJ2-1, with 8 bases matching TRBD2. Germline assignment: CDR1 SGHTA and CDR2 FQGTGA. The trim removed 4 bases at V and 4 bases at J, leaving 6 bases unmatched. There are 15 residues in the CDR3. CDR3 loop: CASSSTSGLYNEQFF. The CDR3 DNA follows: TGTGCCAGCAGCTCCACTAGCGGCCTATACAATGAGCAGTTCTTC.

The gene calls are TRBV3-1 (or the pseudogene TRBV3-2) and TRBJ1-4, with D maybe TRBD1 (6 bases). Germline CDR1 LGHDT, CDR2 YNNKEL (reference sequence). The CDR3 is 16 amino acids. V shed 8 bases and J shed 2 bases, with 18 bases lying between them. The CDR3 DNA follows: TGTGCCAGCTCCAGGGGAGGGGCGGGCACTAATGAAAAACTGTTTTTT. It translates to CASSRGGAGTNEKLFF.

The gene calls are TRBV7-3 and TRBJ2-3; TRBD1 agrees at 7 bases. J lost 6 bases, V lost 5 bases, and 5 bases had no gene match. CDR1 is SGHTA and CDR2 is FQGTGA in the germline V gene. The CDR3 sequence is 13 residues long. The CDR3 here is CASSTGVSDTQYF. CDR3 nucleotides: TGTGCCAGCAGCACAGGGGTTTCGGATACGCAGTATTTT.

The chain has TRBV18 and TRBJ2-5; D possibly corresponds to TRBD2 (6 bases). Trimming took 3 bases from V and 2 from J, leaving 16 bases between them. This CDR3 is 16 amino acids long. Germline V gives CDR1 KGHSH, CDR2 LQKENI. The CDR3 reads CASSPPSMGGQETQYF. The CDR3 nucleotides are TGTGCCAGCTCACCGCCTTCCATGGGGGGTCAAGAGACCCAGTACTTC.

The chain joins TRBV9 to TRBJ2-5, with 10 bases that match TRBD2. In germline, CDR1 is SGDLS, CDR2 YYNGEE. Unmatched junction bases numbered 4, after V lost 8 bases and J lost 3 bases. The CDR3 covers 13 residues. The DNA for the CDR3 is TGTGCCAGTAAGCGGGAGGGCGAAGAGACCCAGTACTTC. Translation gives CASKREGEETQYF.

This chain connects TRBV9 to TRBJ2-7, with 8 bases matching TRBD1. V lost 1 base, J lost 2 bases, and 5 bases stayed unmatched. The CDR3 contains 15 residues. The germline V gene encodes CDR1 SGDLS and CDR2 YYNGEE. CDR3 sequence (DNA): TGTGCCAGCAGCGTATTCTCAGGGGGCGCCTACGAGCAGTACTTC. The encoded protein is CASSVFSGGAYEQYF.

This clone has at least ten counts. At the DNA level, this CDR3 is encoded by other sequences in the same sample as well. The chain joins TRBV5-1 to TRBJ1-1; a possible D gene is TRBD1 (5 bases). The V gene's germline CDR1 is SGHRS and CDR2 YFSETQ. The CDR3 contains 14 residues. The V end was cut by 0 bases, the J end by 2 bases, with 8 bases between. CDR3 loop: CASSLAGGNTEAFF. The CDR3, as DNA: TGCGCCAGCAGCTTGGCCGGGGGTAACACTGAAGCTTTCTTT.

The genes are TRBV5-1 and TRBJ2-5; TRBD2 aligns across 7 bases. The CDR3 is made up of 14 amino acids. V shed 1 base and J 5 bases; nucleotides not matched to a gene: 5. CDR1 is SGHRS and CDR2 is YFSETQ in the germline V gene. CDR3 loop: CASSLREGMETQYF. Written as DNA, the CDR3 is TGCGCCAGCAGCTTGAGGGAGGGAATGGAGACCCAGTACTTC.

The genes are TRBV28 and TRBJ2-7; 13 bases map to TRBD2. This CDR3 is 15 amino acids long. Germline V gene lookup returns CDR1 MDHEN and CDR2 SYDVKM. V lost 6 bases, J lost 4 bases, and 6 bases stayed unmatched. The CDR3, as DNA: TGTGCCAGCAGGGAGGGGACTAGCGGGAATTACGAGCAGTACTTC. Encoded protein: CASREGTSGNYEQYF.

The CDR3 region has the DNA TGTGCCAGCAGTTTAAGGCAGGCTTACGAGCAGTACTTC. Translated: CASSLRQAYEQYF. The J gene is TRBJ2-7, the V gene TRBV28; D call uncertain. V was cut by 2 bases and J by 4 bases, with 9 bases left in between. This CDR3 contains 13 residues. Per germline, CDR1 MDHEN and CDR2 SYDVKM.